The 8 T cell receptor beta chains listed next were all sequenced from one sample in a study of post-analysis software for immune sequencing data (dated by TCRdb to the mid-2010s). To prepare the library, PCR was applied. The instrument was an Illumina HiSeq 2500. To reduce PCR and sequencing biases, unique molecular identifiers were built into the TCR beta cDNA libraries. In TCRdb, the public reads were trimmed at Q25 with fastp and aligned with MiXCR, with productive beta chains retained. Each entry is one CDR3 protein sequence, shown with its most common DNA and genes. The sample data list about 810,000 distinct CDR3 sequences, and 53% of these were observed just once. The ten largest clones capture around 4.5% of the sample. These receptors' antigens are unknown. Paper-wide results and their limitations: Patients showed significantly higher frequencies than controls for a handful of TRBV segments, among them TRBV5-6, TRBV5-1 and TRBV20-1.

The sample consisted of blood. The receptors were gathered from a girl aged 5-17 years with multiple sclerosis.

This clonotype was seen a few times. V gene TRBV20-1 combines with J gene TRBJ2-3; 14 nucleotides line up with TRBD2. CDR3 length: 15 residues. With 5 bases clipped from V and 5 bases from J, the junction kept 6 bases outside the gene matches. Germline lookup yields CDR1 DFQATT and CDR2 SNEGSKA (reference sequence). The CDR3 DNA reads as TGCAGTGCTTACCCGGGACTAGCGGGAGTAGATACGCAGTATTTT. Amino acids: CSAYPGLAGVDTQYF.

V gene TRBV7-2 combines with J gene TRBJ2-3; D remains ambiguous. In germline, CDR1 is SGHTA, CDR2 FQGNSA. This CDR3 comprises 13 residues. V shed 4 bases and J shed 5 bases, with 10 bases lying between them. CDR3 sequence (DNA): TGTGCCAGCAGCTCCGCTTCTTTAGATACGCAGTATTTT. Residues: CASSSASLDTQYF.

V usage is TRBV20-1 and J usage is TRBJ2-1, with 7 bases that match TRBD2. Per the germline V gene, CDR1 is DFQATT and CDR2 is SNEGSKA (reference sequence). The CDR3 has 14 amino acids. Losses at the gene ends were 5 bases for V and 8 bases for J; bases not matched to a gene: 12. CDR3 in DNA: TGCAGTGCTGGAGGACTAGTGGACATTTATGAGCAGTTCTTC. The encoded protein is CSAGGLVDIYEQFF.

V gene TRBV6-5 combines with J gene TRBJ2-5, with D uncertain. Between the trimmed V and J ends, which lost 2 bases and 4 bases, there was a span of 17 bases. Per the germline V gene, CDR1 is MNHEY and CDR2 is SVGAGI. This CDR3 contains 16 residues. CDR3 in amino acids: CASSYRAVLGTETQYF. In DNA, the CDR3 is TGTGCCAGCAGTTACCGGGCGGTCCTGGGAACAGAGACCCAGTACTTC.

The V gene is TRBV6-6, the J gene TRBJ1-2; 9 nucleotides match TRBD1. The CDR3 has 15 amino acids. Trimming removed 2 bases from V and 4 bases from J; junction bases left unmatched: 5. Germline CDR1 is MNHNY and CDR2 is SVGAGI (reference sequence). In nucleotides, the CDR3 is TGTGCCAGCAGTTACGACAGGGGGGAGGTCTATGGCTACACCTTC. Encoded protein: CASSYDRGEVYGYTF.

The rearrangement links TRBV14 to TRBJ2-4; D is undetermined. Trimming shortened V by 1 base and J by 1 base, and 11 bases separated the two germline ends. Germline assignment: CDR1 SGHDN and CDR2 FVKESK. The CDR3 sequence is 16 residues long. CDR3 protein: CASSQGAWGAKNIQYF. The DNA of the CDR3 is TGTGCCAGCAGCCAAGGCGCTTGGGGTGCCAAAAACATTCAGTACTTC.

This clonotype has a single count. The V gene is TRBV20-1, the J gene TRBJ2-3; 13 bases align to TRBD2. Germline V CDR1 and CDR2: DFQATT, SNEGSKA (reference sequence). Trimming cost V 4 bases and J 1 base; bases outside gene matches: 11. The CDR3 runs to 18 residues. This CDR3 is CSATQTPGTSGGTDTQYF. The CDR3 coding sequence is TGCAGTGCTACCCAGACCCCCGGGACTAGCGGGGGCACAGATACGCAGTATTTT.

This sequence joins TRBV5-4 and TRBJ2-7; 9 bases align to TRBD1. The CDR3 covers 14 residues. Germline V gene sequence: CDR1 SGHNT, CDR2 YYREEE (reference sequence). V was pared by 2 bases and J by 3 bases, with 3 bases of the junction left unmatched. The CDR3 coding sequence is TGTGCCAGCAGCTTCCAGACAGGGGGCTACGAGCAGTACTTC. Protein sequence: CASSFQTGGYEQYF.